A single T cell receptor (beta chain) is shown here with its context. The data were taken from a study of cytomegalovirus exposure and HLA in healthy donors. The PCR used 60 Vbeta and 13 Jbeta primers. The method was immunoSEQ multiplex PCR; TCRdb's version includes in-frame clones alone and lacks a portion of them. Among around 190,000 clones listed, about 78% were seen once. The V end lost 4 bases, the J end lost 4 bases, and 10 bases lay between the germline ends. This CDR3 spans 14 amino acids. The germline V gene has CDR1 MNHNS and CDR2 SASEGT. Specimen: PBMCs. The clonotype was recovered from a woman between 25 and 40 years old in good health and CMV-seronegative. V is TRBV6-1 and J is TRBJ1-4; D perhaps matches TRBD1 (5 bases). The CDR3 coding sequence is TGTGCCAGCAGTGGCGCCAGGGTTAATGAAAAACTGTTTTTT. It encodes CASSGARVNEKLFF.